This T cell receptor (beta chain) was documented in a study of T cells in Graves' hyperthyroidism and ophthalmopathy. About the study: Peripheral blood was secured at the point of initial diagnosis, before any treatment.

Patients aged 18 to 65 had newly diagnosed hyperthyroidism that had lasted under 2 months. Isolation of PBMCs was performed on around 9.3 ml fresh peripheral blood. Per the germline V gene, CDR1 is DFQATT and CDR2 is SNEGSKA (reference sequence). The CDR3 totals 13 residues. V lost 3 bases and J lost 8, with 13 bases in between. Amplified TCR beta CDR3 regions came from RNA transcripts. The HTBI set primed first-round TCR CDR3 RT-PCR. MiXCR was run by TCRdb on the multiplex PCR reads, yielding one entry per CDR3 protein. The table has 650,000 to 700,000 distinct CDR3 sequences, approximately 15% seen once; the top ten hold roughly a sixth. Ten or more counts support this clonotype.

The V call is TRBV20-1, the J call TRBJ1-4; D is unclear. The specimen sequenced was blood. The clonotype originates from a man between 45 and 60 years old with Graves' hyperthyroidism. The CDR3 DNA follows: TGCAGTGCTAGCGGTTCCTTCACGGAAAAACTGTTTTTT. Protein: CSASGSFTEKLFF.